This T cell receptor (beta chain) derives from a study of identical twins. TCRdb re-derived calls from the 5' RACE reads in MiXCR, one entry per CDR3 protein. The sample holds 1.5 million to 2 million distinct CDR3 sequences; roughly 35% are singletons and the top ten take under 0.35%. The CDR3 is 17 amino acids. Germline V gives CDR1 KGHSH, CDR2 LQKENI. J lost 6 bases, V lost 0 bases, and 8 bases had no gene match. The TCR was taken from a newborn girl in good health. The chain couples TRBV18 to TRBJ2-5, with TRBD1 matching over 12 bases. The sequenced sample consisted of cord blood. The CDR3 spells CASSPPKGTGGEKTQYF. In nucleotides, the CDR3 is TGTGCCAGCTCACCACCGAAGGGGACAGGGGGCGAGAAGACCCAGTACTTC.